These T cell receptor beta chains were read from a single sample in a study of blood T cells in healthy people across ages. TCRdb re-called the 5' RACE reads with MiXCR, one entry per CDR3 protein. In the table there are more than 650,000 distinct CDR3 sequences, about 53% of which are singletons. Sequencing was done on a sample of blood. These receptors all come from a man aged 80 or over in good health. CDR3s include the opening cysteine and the closing phenylalanine or tryptophan. Each record gives: CDR3 protein, CDR3 DNA, clone size, V gene, D gene, J gene. The D gene is left open where the match is weak. Not every row has a clone size; where given, it reads once, few, many or a size class.

CDR3aa: CASSLISGSPSSYNEQFF
CDR3nt: TGTGCCAGCAGCTTGATTAGCGGGAGTCCATCCTCCTACAATGAGCAGTTCTTC
abundance: .
v_gene: TRBV7-3
d_gene: TRBD2
j_gene: TRBJ2-1

CDR3aa: CASSSGTSGQYF
CDR3nt: TGTGCCAGCAGCTCCGGGACTAGTGGTCAGTACTTC
abundance: .
v_gene: TRBV7-3
d_gene: TRBD2
j_gene: TRBJ2-5

CDR3aa: CASSETGVGVQETQYF
CDR3nt: TGTGCCAGCAGCGAGACGGGCGTCGGAGTCCAAGAGACCCAGTACTTC
abundance: few
v_gene: TRBV27
d_gene: .
j_gene: TRBJ2-5

CDR3aa: CATSSRDPQETQYF
CDR3nt: TGTGCCACCAGCAGCCGGGACCCCCAGGAGACCCAGTACTTC
abundance: .
v_gene: TRBV15
d_gene: .
j_gene: TRBJ2-5

CDR3aa: CASSFSGTRPSEQYF
CDR3nt: TGTGCCAGCAGTTTTTCCGGAACCCGACCCTCCGAGCAGTACTTC
abundance: .
v_gene: TRBV27
d_gene: .
j_gene: TRBJ2-7

CDR3aa: CASRDTSGSVGEQFF
CDR3nt: TGTGCCAGCAGAGATACTAGCGGGAGCGTCGGTGAGCAGTTCTTC
abundance: once
v_gene: TRBV12-3/TRBV12-4
d_gene: TRBD2
j_gene: TRBJ2-1

CDR3aa: CSAFGEHEQYF
CDR3nt: TGCAGTGCCTTCGGGGAGCACGAGCAGTACTTC
abundance: few
v_gene: TRBV20-1
d_gene: .
j_gene: TRBJ2-7

CDR3aa: CASSLAPGNSYGYTF
CDR3nt: TGTGCCAGCAGCTTAGCGCCAGGGAACAGCTATGGCTACACCTTC
abundance: .
v_gene: TRBV7-9
d_gene: .
j_gene: TRBJ1-2

CDR3aa: CASSPGGTSFINEQFF
CDR3nt: TGTGCCAGCTCACCTGGCGGGACTAGCTTCATAAATGAGCAGTTCTTC
abundance: few
v_gene: TRBV18
d_gene: TRBD2
j_gene: TRBJ2-1

CDR3aa: CASSPTRGRYYGYTF
CDR3nt: TGTGCCAGCAGTCCTACCAGGGGCAGGTATTATGGCTACACCTTC
abundance: .
v_gene: TRBV6-1
d_gene: .
j_gene: TRBJ1-2

CDR3aa: CASSWRGAGYEQYF
CDR3nt: TGTGCCAGCAGCTGGAGAGGGGCCGGCTACGAGCAGTACTTC
abundance: .
v_gene: TRBV5-6
d_gene: .
j_gene: TRBJ2-7

CDR3aa: CASSLAETNTEAFF
CDR3nt: TGCGCCAGCAGCTTGGCCGAGACGAACACTGAAGCTTTCTTT
abundance: .
v_gene: TRBV5-1
d_gene: .
j_gene: TRBJ1-1

CDR3aa: CVSHRGGSEPQHF
CDR3nt: TGTGTCAGCCACCGTGGGGGATCGGAGCCCCAGCATTTT
abundance: .
v_gene: TRBV18
d_gene: .
j_gene: TRBJ1-5

CDR3aa: CASSWTSGRPDEQFF
CDR3nt: TGTGCCAGCAGCTGGACTAGCGGGAGACCCGATGAGCAGTTCTTC
abundance: once
v_gene: TRBV7-2
d_gene: TRBD2
j_gene: TRBJ2-1

CDR3aa: CSAKPFHAGDQETQYF
CDR3nt: TGCAGTGCTAAACCGTTTCATGCGGGGGACCAAGAGACCCAGTACTTC
abundance: .
v_gene: TRBV20-1
d_gene: TRBD2
j_gene: TRBJ2-5

CDR3aa: CASSSPPGQGRKLFF
CDR3nt: TGTGCCAGCAGTTCCCCTCCGGGACAGGGCAGGAAACTGTTTTTT
abundance: .
v_gene: TRBV27
d_gene: TRBD1
j_gene: TRBJ1-4

CDR3aa: CSAKRTGTGRADTQYF
CDR3nt: TGCAGTGCTAAAAGAACCGGGACAGGTCGGGCAGATACGCAGTATTTT
abundance: few
v_gene: TRBV20-1
d_gene: TRBD1
j_gene: TRBJ2-3

CDR3aa: CSALPGLQSSYNEQFF
CDR3nt: TGCAGTGCTTTACCGGGACTCCAGAGCTCCTACAATGAGCAGTTCTTC
abundance: .
v_gene: TRBV20-1
d_gene: .
j_gene: TRBJ2-1

CDR3aa: CASRRGGLSEQYF
CDR3nt: TGTGCCAGCAGGAGGGGAGGGTTAAGCGAGCAGTACTTC
abundance: .
v_gene: TRBV25-1
d_gene: TRBD2
j_gene: TRBJ2-7

CDR3aa: CASSAVSASTDTQYF
CDR3nt: TGTGCCAGCAGTGCCGTCAGTGCTAGCACAGATACGCAGTATTTT
abundance: .
v_gene: TRBV2
d_gene: .
j_gene: TRBJ2-3

CDR3aa: CASSFSTSGLYEQYF
CDR3nt: TGTGCCAGCAGTTTTTCGACTAGCGGATTATACGAGCAGTACTTC
abundance: .
v_gene: TRBV12-3/TRBV12-4
d_gene: TRBD2
j_gene: TRBJ2-7

CDR3aa: CSVDGEVPGGEQFF
CDR3nt: TGCAGCGTTGATGGGGAGGTCCCAGGTGGTGAGCAGTTCTTC
abundance: .
v_gene: TRBV29-1
d_gene: .
j_gene: TRBJ2-1

CDR3aa: CASSPEAVHIQYF
CDR3nt: TGTGCCAGCAGCCCCGAGGCTGTTCACATTCAGTACTTC
abundance: .
v_gene: TRBV7-2
d_gene: .
j_gene: TRBJ2-4

CDR3aa: CASSFSGTQETQYF
CDR3nt: TGCGCCAGCAGCTTTAGCGGGACCCAAGAGACCCAGTACTTC
abundance: .
v_gene: TRBV5-1
d_gene: TRBD2
j_gene: TRBJ2-5

CDR3aa: CASSYWASGTSTDTQYF
CDR3nt: TGTGCCAGCAGTTACTGGGCTAGCGGGACGTCCACAGATACGCAGTATTTT
abundance: .
v_gene: TRBV6-2/TRBV6-3
d_gene: TRBD2
j_gene: TRBJ2-3

CDR3aa: CAGVADRVTDTQYF
CDR3nt: TGTGCCGGCGTGGCGGACAGGGTCACAGATACGCAGTATTTT
abundance: .
v_gene: TRBV6-1
d_gene: TRBD1
j_gene: TRBJ2-3

CDR3aa: CASSKPLAEDTGELFF
CDR3nt: TGTGCCAGCAGCAAACCACTAGCGGAAGACACCGGGGAGCTGTTTTTT
abundance: .
v_gene: TRBV7-4
d_gene: TRBD2
j_gene: TRBJ2-2

CDR3aa: CATSPIASLGNEQFF
CDR3nt: TGTGCCACCAGCCCTATAGCGAGCTTGGGCAATGAGCAGTTCTTC
abundance: .
v_gene: TRBV15
d_gene: .
j_gene: TRBJ2-1

CDR3aa: CASSHTSGSFPYEQYF
CDR3nt: TGCGCCAGCAGCCACACTAGCGGGAGTTTCCCCTACGAGCAGTACTTC
abundance: few
v_gene: TRBV4-1
d_gene: TRBD2
j_gene: TRBJ2-7

CDR3aa: CASSLRLAINKLAKNIQYF
CDR3nt: TGTGCCAGCAGTTTAAGACTAGCGATTAACAAACTAGCCAAAAACATTCAGTACTTC
abundance: few
v_gene: TRBV28
d_gene: TRBD2
j_gene: TRBJ2-4

CDR3aa: CASSQEARRVGGEQYF
CDR3nt: TGCGCCAGCAGCCAAGAGGCCAGGCGGGTAGGAGGGGAGCAGTACTTC
abundance: .
v_gene: TRBV4-1
d_gene: .
j_gene: TRBJ2-7

CDR3aa: CSASPPRGKYEQYF
CDR3nt: TGCAGTGCTAGTCCTCCTAGGGGGAAATACGAGCAGTACTTC
abundance: .
v_gene: TRBV20-1
d_gene: .
j_gene: TRBJ2-7

CDR3aa: CASSRPGGYSSYEQYF
CDR3nt: TGCGCCAGCAGCAGACCCGGAGGCTATAGCTCCTACGAGCAGTACTTC
abundance: once
v_gene: TRBV5-1
d_gene: .
j_gene: TRBJ2-7

CDR3aa: CASSEPGQVVGELFF
CDR3nt: TGCGCCAGCAGTGAACCGGGACAGGTCGTAGGGGAGCTGTTTTTT
abundance: .
v_gene: TRBV10-2
d_gene: TRBD1
j_gene: TRBJ2-2

CDR3aa: CATSDPRQGRTGELFF
CDR3nt: TGTGCCACCAGTGATCCCAGACAGGGGAGAACCGGGGAGCTGTTTTTT
abundance: .
v_gene: TRBV24-1
d_gene: TRBD1
j_gene: TRBJ2-2

CDR3aa: CSVPTYGTSGGFPYEQYF
CDR3nt: TGCAGCGTACCGACGTATGGGACTAGCGGGGGGTTCCCCTACGAGCAGTACTTC
abundance: few
v_gene: TRBV29-1
d_gene: TRBD2
j_gene: TRBJ2-7

CDR3aa: CSVEDATTYEQYF
CDR3nt: TGCAGCGTTGAAGATGCCACCACCTACGAGCAGTACTTC
abundance: few
v_gene: TRBV29-1
d_gene: .
j_gene: TRBJ2-7

CDR3aa: CASSYGLAGVTGELFF
CDR3nt: TGTGCCAGCAGCTATGGACTAGCGGGAGTAACCGGGGAGCTGTTTTTT
abundance: once
v_gene: TRBV7-8
d_gene: TRBD2
j_gene: TRBJ2-2

CDR3aa: CASSDTPLEQYF
CDR3nt: TGCGCCAGCAGCGATACTCCCCTCGAGCAGTACTTC
abundance: few
v_gene: TRBV5-1
d_gene: .
j_gene: TRBJ2-7

CDR3aa: CASSVELGRDEQFF
CDR3nt: TGTGCCAGCAGTGTCGAACTGGGAAGGGATGAGCAGTTCTTC
abundance: .
v_gene: TRBV27
d_gene: .
j_gene: TRBJ2-1

CDR3aa: CSARHGSGTTNEQYF
CDR3nt: TGCAGTGCTAGACATGGTAGCGGGACGACAAATGAGCAGTACTTC
abundance: .
v_gene: TRBV20-1
d_gene: TRBD2
j_gene: TRBJ2-5

CDR3aa: CASTLGGGYNEQFF
CDR3nt: TGTGCCAGCACTCTTGGGGGAGGCTACAATGAGCAGTTCTTC
abundance: .
v_gene: TRBV28
d_gene: .
j_gene: TRBJ2-1

CDR3aa: CASSERTGAGDEQYF
CDR3nt: TGTGCCAGCAGTGAAAGGACTGGCGCAGGGGACGAGCAGTACTTC
abundance: .
v_gene: TRBV2
d_gene: .
j_gene: TRBJ2-7

CDR3aa: CASRPGGSRPEQFF
CDR3nt: TGTGCCAGCAGACCCGGGGGGTCGAGGCCTGAGCAGTTCTTC
abundance: .
v_gene: TRBV12-3/TRBV12-4
d_gene: TRBD2
j_gene: TRBJ2-1

CDR3aa: CASSPLAITGELFF
CDR3nt: TGTGCCAGCAGCCCTCTAGCGATTACCGGGGAGCTGTTTTTT
abundance: .
v_gene: TRBV11-2
d_gene: .
j_gene: TRBJ2-2

CDR3aa: CASSLFRGYTGELFF
CDR3nt: TGTGCCAGCAGTTTGTTCAGGGGTTATACCGGGGAGCTGTTTTTT
abundance: .
v_gene: TRBV12-3/TRBV12-4
d_gene: .
j_gene: TRBJ2-2

CDR3aa: CASSARRMQETQYF
CDR3nt: TGTGCCAGCAGTGCTAGGAGGATGCAAGAGACCCAGTACTTC
abundance: .
v_gene: TRBV2
d_gene: .
j_gene: TRBJ2-5

CDR3aa: CASRLGIYGYTF
CDR3nt: TGTGCCAGCAGGTTGGGGATCTATGGCTACACCTTC
abundance: few
v_gene: TRBV25-1
d_gene: .
j_gene: TRBJ1-2

CDR3aa: CASRGQGGNTQYF
CDR3nt: TGTGCCAGCAGAGGACAGGGAGGAAATACGCAGTATTTT
abundance: .
v_gene: TRBV2
d_gene: TRBD1
j_gene: TRBJ2-3

CDR3aa: CASREGVAETQYF
CDR3nt: TGTGCCAGCAGAGAAGGGGTAGCAGAGACGCAGTATTTT
abundance: .
v_gene: TRBV2
d_gene: .
j_gene: TRBJ2-3

CDR3aa: CATSSTRNEQFF
CDR3nt: TGTGCCACCAGCAGTACCCGAAATGAGCAGTTCTTC
abundance: few
v_gene: TRBV15
d_gene: .
j_gene: TRBJ2-1

CDR3aa: CASSQDYSSQPQHF
CDR3nt: TGTGCCAGCAGCCAAGATTACAGCAGTCAGCCCCAGCATTTT
abundance: .
v_gene: TRBV4-2
d_gene: .
j_gene: TRBJ1-5

CDR3aa: CASSLSSGDQPQHF
CDR3nt: TGTGCCAGCTCACTGTCGTCCGGGGATCAGCCCCAGCATTTT
abundance: few
v_gene: TRBV18
d_gene: .
j_gene: TRBJ1-5